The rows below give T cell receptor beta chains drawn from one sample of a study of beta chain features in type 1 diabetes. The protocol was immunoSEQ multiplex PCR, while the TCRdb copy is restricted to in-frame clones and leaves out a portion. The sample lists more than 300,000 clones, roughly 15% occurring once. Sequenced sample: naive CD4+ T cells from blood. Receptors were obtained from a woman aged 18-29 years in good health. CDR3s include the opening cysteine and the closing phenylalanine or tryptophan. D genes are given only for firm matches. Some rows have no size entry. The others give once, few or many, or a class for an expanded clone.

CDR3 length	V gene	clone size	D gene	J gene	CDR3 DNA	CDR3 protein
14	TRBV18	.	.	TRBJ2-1	TGTGCCAGCTCACTTGGAGAATCCTACAATGAGCAGTTCTTC	CASSLGESYNEQFF
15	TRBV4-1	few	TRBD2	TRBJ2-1	TGCGCCAGCAGCCAACTGCGGGAGGGCCCGAATGAGCAGTTCTTC	CASSQLREGPNEQFF
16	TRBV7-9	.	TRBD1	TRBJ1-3	TGTGCCAGCAGCTTTGGACAGGGGGCTTTTGGAAACACCATATATTTT	CASSFGQGAFGNTIYF
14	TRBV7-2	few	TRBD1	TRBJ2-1	TGTGCCAGCACCCGGGACAGGAGCTACAATGAGCAGTTCTTC	CASTRDRSYNEQFF
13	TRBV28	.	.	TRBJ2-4	TGTGCCAGCAGTTTTCGGAGGGTAGACATTCAGTACTTC	CASSFRRVDIQYF
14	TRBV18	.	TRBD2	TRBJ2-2	TGTGCCAGCTCACCCGGACTAGCGAGCGGGGAGCTGTTTTTT	CASSPGLASGELFF
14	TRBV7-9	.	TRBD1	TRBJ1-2	TGTGCCAGCATCCGTACAGGGGGCGCGAGTGGCTACACCTTC	CASIRTGGASGYTF
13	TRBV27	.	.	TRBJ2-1	TGTGCCAGCAGTGGTGGTAGCTACAATGAGCAGTTCTTC	CASSGGSYNEQFF
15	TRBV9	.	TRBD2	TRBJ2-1	TGTGCCAGCAGCGCCGGACTAGCGGGTATCGGTGAGCAGTTCTTC	CASSAGLAGIGEQFF
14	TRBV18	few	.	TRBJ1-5	TGTGCCAGCTCATCGGGACATCTCAATCAGCCCCAGCATTTT	CASSSGHLNQPQHF
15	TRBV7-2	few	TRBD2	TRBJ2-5	TGTGCCAGCAGCTTAACGGGACTAGCGGGAGATTTACAGTACTTC	CASSLTGLAGDLQYF
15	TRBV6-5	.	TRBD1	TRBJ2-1	TGTGCCAGCACCCCGGAGGGACAGGGGGCAGGGGAGCAGTTCTTC	CASTPEGQGAGEQFF
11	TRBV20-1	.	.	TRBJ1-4	TGCAGTGCTTACGGAGGTGAAAAACTGTTTTTT	CSAYGGEKLFF
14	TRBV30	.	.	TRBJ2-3	TGTGCCTGGAGTGTACTTCTTAGCACAGATACGCAGTATTTT	CAWSVLLSTDTQYF
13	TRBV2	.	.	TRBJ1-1	TGTGCCACCTTAAAGGGGATGAACACTGAAGCTTTCTTT	CATLKGMNTEAFF
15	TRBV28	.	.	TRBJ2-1	TGTGCCAGCAGTCTAAGAATTCCGGGGGACAATGAGCAGTTCTTC	CASSLRIPGDNEQFF
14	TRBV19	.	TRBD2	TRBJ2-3	TGTGCCAGTAGTATATGGGCTAGCGGGAACCCGCAGTATTTT	CASSIWASGNPQYF
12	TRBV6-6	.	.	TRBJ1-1	TGTGCCAGCAGTTACAGGCAGGCTCAAGCTTTCTTT	CASSYRQAQAFF
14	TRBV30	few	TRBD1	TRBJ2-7	TGTGCCTGGAGTGCTGGACAGGGTTCCCACGAGCAGTACTTC	CAWSAGQGSHEQYF
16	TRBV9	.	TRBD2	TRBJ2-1	TGTGCCAGCAGCGTAGCTAATCTAGCGGGACACAATGAGCAGTTCTTC	CASSVANLAGHNEQFF
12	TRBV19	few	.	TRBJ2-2	TGTGCCAGTAGCGTGTCCGCCGGGGAGCTGTTTTTT	CASSVSAGELFF
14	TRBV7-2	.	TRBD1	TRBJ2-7	TGTGCCAGCAGCCGTGACAGGGGGGCCTACGAGCAGTACTTC	CASSRDRGAYEQYF